This T cell receptor beta chain appears in the sequencing data of a study of blood T cells in healthy people across ages. This clonotype was recorded once. The use of a sample-barcoded 5' primer and a J-beta primer mix characterized a second PCR of about 6 to 11 cycles. TCRdb reprocessed the 5' RACE reads via MiXCR and lists one record per CDR3 protein. The sample records about 930,000 distinct CDR3 sequences, roughly 28% being singletons. Germline CDR1 is SGHDT and CDR2 is YYEEEE. This CDR3 is 16 amino acids long. After removal of 3 bases from V and 6 bases from J, the junction contained 6 bases not matched to a gene. The data also belong to a second study, concerning T cells of mothers and their children. In that study: The overlap seen between related mothers and children slightly exceeded that of unrelated pairs, though not significantly.

The rearrangement links TRBV5-6 to TRBJ1-6; 10 bases fit TRBD1. The receptor comes from a woman in her forties in good health. Material: blood. CDR3 sequence: CASSYAGTGVNSPLHF. In DNA form, the CDR3 reads TGTGCCAGCAGCTACGCCGGGACAGGGGTTAATTCACCCCTCCACTTT.